This TCR beta chain was sequenced during a study of response to subunit inactivated influenza vaccine (dated by TCRdb to about 2018). With respect to the entire study: To follow how T cells responded to a trivalent subunit inactivated influenza vaccine, the researchers relied on deep quantitative profiling of the T cell receptor repertoire. Overall study outcomes, separate from this receptor: It was suggested by the authors that each seasonal influenza vaccination may recruit only a limited number of new T cells.

With respect to this clonotype: No antigen is known for it. No base qualities exist here, and no much larger clone lies one base off it.

The method was RT-PCR. Sequenced using an Illumina HiSeq 2500. TCRdb reran the public reads through fastp at Q25 and MiXCR, keeping productive beta chains. Every distinct CDR3 protein forms one entry, paired with its most common genes and DNA. This sample is represented by over 650,000 distinct CDR3 sequences; about 18% of them were singletons. 11% of the sample comes from the top ten. The sequencing used PBMCs from blood, collected around 5 days after vaccination. This receptor was taken from a man in his fifties who received an inactivated influenza vaccine. Donor details come from another sample of the same person, matched by shared clones.

The CDR3 is CASSGLAGARDNEQFF. The DNA sequence reads TGCGCCAGCAGCGGGCTGGCGGGAGCCAGAGACAATGAGCAGTTCTTC. In this chain, TRBV5-1 is recombined with TRBJ2-1, and 7 bases in between align with TRBD2. Inclusive of the bounding cysteine and phenylalanine, the CDR3 is 16 residues long. Only the CDR3 portion is preserved as DNA: 48 bases, with reading frame beginning at the first base. Per the germline V gene, SGHRS is the CDR1 and YFSETQ is the CDR2. Trimming takes 4 bases off V and 5 bases off J; junction bases not matched to a gene: 12.